This passage covers 19 T cell receptor beta chains from one sample sequenced in a study of T cell responses to AZD1222 COVID-19 vaccine. TCRdb's table, derived via immunoSEQ multiplex PCR, lists solely in-frame clones and lacks some. The table lists 150,000 to 200,000 clones, 85% to 95% of them singletons. This sample comprised peripheral blood, obtained on day 0 of AZD1222 vaccination. The source of these receptors is an adult in good health.

The CDR3: CASSHRRTSGRGTDTQYF. The CDR3 DNA is TGTGCCAGCAGCCACAGAAGGACCTCGGGTAGGGGCACAGATACGCAGTATTTT. The J gene is TRBJ2-3, the V gene TRBV11-2; D is ambiguous. The CDR3 has 18 residues. The V end lost 5 bases, the J end lost 1 base, and 22 bases lay between the germline ends. Germline-derived CDR1 and CDR2 are SGHAT and FQNNGV.

The rearrangement uses TRBV5-5 and TRBJ2-3; D ambiguous. This CDR3 is 15 amino acids long. Trimming left V 0 bases short and J 6 bases short, with 14 bases between. Germline loops: CDR1 SGHKS, CDR2 YYEKEE (reference sequence). This CDR3 reads CASSLGRPGSDTQYF. The DNA of the CDR3 is TGTGCCAGCAGCTTGGGACGACCGGGCTCGGATACGCAGTATTTT.

The V call is TRBV4-1, the J call TRBJ2-1; perhaps TRBD2 as D (5 bases). The germline CDR1 and CDR2 sequences are MGHRA and YSYEKL. V lost 0 bases and J lost 0, with 15 bases in between. The CDR3 is 18 amino acids. Here the CDR3 DNA reads TGCGCCAGCAGCCAAGATCCTCGGGGAACACTCTCCTACAATGAGCAGTTCTTC. This sequence encodes CASSQDPRGTLSYNEQFF.

This clone was observed a single time. The chain combines TRBV6-6 with TRBJ1-2; D is undetermined. The CDR3 has 14 residues. V lost 5 bases to trimming and J lost 0 bases, with 10 bases between them. Germline V gene lookup returns CDR1 MNHNY and CDR2 SVGAGI (reference sequence). CDR3 sequence: CASSRTATNYGYTF. The DNA of the CDR3 is TGTGCCAGCAGTAGGACGGCGACTAACTATGGCTACACCTTC.

The chain carries TRBV6-5 and TRBJ1-5; 7 bases are a match to TRBD1. The CDR3 is made up of 15 amino acids. Per the germline V gene, CDR1 is MNHEY and CDR2 is SVGAGI. The V gene end was trimmed by 7 bases and the J gene end by 0 bases; junction bases not matched to a gene: 6. CDR3 protein: CASNGQAISNQPQHF. CDR3 bases: TGTGCCAGCAACGGACAGGCGATTAGCAATCAGCCCCAGCATTTT.

The rearrangement joins TRBV7-9 to TRBJ1-1; the D is unclear. Germline V gives CDR1 SEHNR, CDR2 FQNEAQ (reference sequence). V shed 4 bases and J shed 5 bases, with 5 bases lying between them. The CDR3 spans 11 residues. The CDR3 is CASSSDTEAFF. CDR3 in DNA: TGTGCCAGCAGCTCGGATACTGAAGCTTTCTTT.

The rearrangement uses TRBV3-1 (or the pseudogene TRBV3-2) and TRBJ1-6, with unresolved D. The germline V gene encodes CDR1 LGHDT and CDR2 YNNKEL (reference sequence). This CDR3 spans 9 amino acids. V was cut by 11 bases and J by 7 bases, with 3 bases left in between. CDR3 in DNA: TGTGCCGGGAATTCACCCCTCCACTTT. It specifies CAGNSPLHF.

This sequence joins TRBV3-1 (or the pseudogene TRBV3-2) and TRBJ2-2; 13 bases match TRBD2. Germline CDR1 is LGHDT and CDR2 is YNNKEL (reference sequence). CDR3 length: 16 amino acids. Unmatched junction bases numbered 2, after V lost 4 bases and J lost 3 bases. The CDR3 reads CASSPLAGGYTGELFF. As DNA, the CDR3 is TGTGCCAGCAGCCCACTAGCGGGAGGGTACACCGGGGAGCTGTTTTTT.

The V call is TRBV6-5, the J call TRBJ1-2; a possible D gene is TRBD1 (5 bases). V shed 6 bases and J shed 2 bases, with 13 bases lying between them. The germline gives CDR1 MNHEY, CDR2 SVGAGI. This CDR3 contains 14 residues. The CDR3 loop reads CASRGRDGNYGYTF. The DNA for the CDR3 is TGTGCCAGCAGAGGCCGGGACGGGAACTATGGCTACACCTTC.

This chain links TRBV9 with TRBJ1-4; maybe TRBD1 (6 bases). The germline V gene encodes CDR1 SGDLS and CDR2 YYNGEE. CDR3 length equals 15 residues. Trimming took off 3 bases at V and 0 bases at J, with 9 bases between the two ends. CDR3 region: CASSAKGATNEKLFF. The CDR3 DNA reads as TGTGCCAGCAGCGCCAAGGGGGCAACTAATGAAAAACTGTTTTTT.

This clone showed up just once. The chain combines TRBV3-1 (or the pseudogene TRBV3-2) with TRBJ2-3; tentatively, D is TRBD1 (6 bases). The length of the CDR3 is 13 residues. V was clipped by 1 base and J by 12 bases, with 14 bases between them. Germline assignment: CDR1 LGHDT and CDR2 YNNKEL (reference sequence). CDR3 coding DNA: TGTGCCAGCAGCCAAGTGACACAGGGCCTCCAGTATTTT. As protein: CASSQVTQGLQYF.

The chain carries TRBV5-1 and TRBJ1-5; tentative D call: TRBD1 (6 bases). V gave up 4 bases and J gave up 7 bases, with 21 bases separating them. Germline CDR1 is SGHRS and CDR2 is YFSETQ. The length of the CDR3 is 16 residues. CDR3 sequence (DNA): TGCGCCAGCAGCGAAGGGTCGGGGGGCGCAGGCCAGCCCCAGCATTTT. Translated: CASSEGSGGAGQPQHF.

The chain has TRBV14 and TRBJ1-2; D is uncertain. This CDR3 is built from 14 residues. Looked up from germline, CDR1 is SGHDN and CDR2 is FVKESK. Trimming shortened V by 0 bases and J by 7 bases, and 12 bases separated the two germline ends. This CDR3 reads CASSQERLRGGYTF. The DNA for the CDR3 is TGTGCCAGCAGCCAAGAAAGGCTTCGCGGTGGCTACACCTTC.

Only one count was recorded for this clone. The chain uses TRBV10-3 and TRBJ2-7, with D possibly being TRBD2 (6 bases). V was clipped by 10 bases and J by 0 bases, with 16 bases between them. The CDR3 spans 14 residues. CDR1 ENHRY and CDR2 SYGVKD come from the germline V gene. In nucleotides, the CDR3 is TGTGCCACCGTCGAGGGACTTAACTCCTACGAGCAGTACTTC. Translation gives CATVEGLNSYEQYF.

The chain uses TRBV3-1 (or the pseudogene TRBV3-2) and TRBJ1-1, with D perhaps TRBD1 (5 bases). The CDR3 has 13 amino acids. From germline, CDR1 is LGHDT and CDR2 YNNKEL (reference sequence). V gave up 6 bases and J gave up 3 bases, with 11 bases separating them. The CDR3 DNA sequence: TGTGCCAGCAGGGGGGTGGGGTACACTGAAGCTTTCTTT. Translation gives CASRGVGYTEAFF.

This sequence joins TRBV11-2 and TRBJ1-4, with TRBD1 matching 9 bases. V dropped 5 bases and J dropped 6; count of bases not matched to a gene: 7. Germline assignment: CDR1 SGHAT and CDR2 FQNNGV. This CDR3 region has 15 residues. DNA of the CDR3: TGTGCCAGCAGCCTCCCCGGGACAGGGTATGAAAAACTGTTTTTT. The encoded protein is CASSLPGTGYEKLFF.

This clone appeared a single time. The chain employs TRBV19 and TRBJ1-1; D remains ambiguous. Per germline, CDR1 LNHDA and CDR2 SQIVND (reference sequence). The CDR3 spans 11 residues. V gave up 8 bases and J gave up 6 bases, with 10 bases separating them. CDR3 sequence reads: CASGRQSEAFF. The DNA for the CDR3 is TGTGCCAGTGGCAGACAATCTGAAGCTTTCTTT.

CDR3 bases: TGTGCCAGTAGTATAGAACGGGACTTTAATGAAAAACTGTTTTTT. Its translation: CASSIERDFNEKLFF. The rearrangement links TRBV19 to TRBJ1-4; possible D gene TRBD1, 5 bases. V gave up 0 bases and J gave up 4 bases, with 9 bases separating them. CDR1 LNHDA and CDR2 SQIVND come from the germline V gene (reference sequence). The CDR3 runs 15 residues.

The chain has TRBV11-2 and TRBJ1-1; possible D gene TRBD1, 6 bases. Trimming cost V 5 bases and J 6 bases, with 13 bases left between them. In germline, CDR1 is SGHAT, CDR2 FQNNGV. The CDR3 extends over 13 amino acids. CDR3 residues: CASSRPGAAEAFF. The CDR3 DNA reads as TGTGCCAGCAGCCGACCGGGGGCGGCTGAAGCTTTCTTT.